The T cell receptor beta chain described here comes from a study of type 1 and type 2 diabetes patients. In germline, CDR1 is SGHRS, CDR2 YFSETQ. V was clipped by 4 bases and J by 1 base, with 11 bases between them. The CDR3 contains 14 residues. Genomic DNA was the PCR template. Amplification of the beta chain CDR3 used 30 forward and 13 reverse multiplex primers. TCRdb analysed the multiplex PCR reads with MiXCR anew, one entry per CDR3 protein. This sample has a few hundred thousand distinct CDR3 sequences, with 47% found just once. This clonotype turned up a few times. The genes are TRBV5-1 and TRBJ1-1, with D maybe TRBD1 (5 bases). Sequencing was carried out using peripheral blood mononuclear cells (PBMCs). The sequence was obtained from a man between 18 and 35 years old with type 2 diabetes. CDR3 DNA: TGCGCCAGCAGCATACAGGCCGAGAACACTGAAGCTTTCTTT. Protein: CASSIQAENTEAFF. The whole variable domain, remainder taken from reference TRBV5-1 and TRBJ1-1, is KAGVTQTPRYLIKTRGQQVTLSCSPISGHRSVSWYQQTPGQGLQFLFEYFSETQRNKGNFPGRFSGRQFSNSRSEMNVSTLELGDSALYLCASSIQAENTEAFFGQGTRLTVV.